The 21 T cell receptor beta chains below were found in one sample sequenced in a study of radiotherapy plus CTLA-4 blockade in lung cancer. Clones were read by immunoSEQ multiplex PCR, and TCRdb kept only the in-frame ones, dropping some. In the table there are 40,000 to 60,000 clones, about 86% of which are singletons. Sequenced material: peripheral blood, taken from a patient treated with radiotherapy plus ipilimumab. The receptor set was obtained from a human donor with non-small cell lung cancer that progressed on radiotherapy plus ipilimumab. Some clones in this sample may be carry-over from other donors' samples.

V usage is TRBV29-1 and J usage is TRBJ2-7, with TRBD2 identical over 9 bases. The germline V gene encodes CDR1 SQVTM and CDR2 ANQGSEA. Unmatched junction bases numbered 6, after V lost 3 bases and J lost 3 bases. The CDR3 runs 14 residues. The DNA for the CDR3 is TGCAGCGTTGACCGCGGGAGGGGAGACTACGAGCAGTACTTC. As protein: CSVDRGRGDYEQYF.

This clone was seen only a few times. This sequence joins TRBV6-1 and TRBJ1-2; 7 nucleotides align to TRBD1. CDR3 size: 14 residues. CDR1 is MNHNS and CDR2 is SASEGT in the germline V gene. J was trimmed by 8 bases and V by 0 bases; bases with no gene match: 6. CDR3 coding DNA: TGTGCCAGCAGTGAAGCCGGGAGGGGGCAAGGCTACACCTTC. This sequence encodes CASSEAGRGQGYTF.

This chain connects TRBV4-1 to TRBJ2-7, with D possibly TRBD2 on 5 matching bases. CDR1 MGHRA and CDR2 YSYEKL come from the germline V gene. V gave up 5 bases and J gave up 3 bases, with 14 bases separating them. This CDR3 comprises 14 residues. The CDR3 sequence: CASSESGSVYEQYF. The CDR3 region has the DNA TGCGCCAGCAGCGAATCTGGGAGCGTCTACGAGCAGTACTTC.

The gene calls are TRBV5-6 and TRBJ2-7; 11 positions match TRBD2. Germline-derived CDR1 and CDR2 are SGHDT and YYEEEE. The CDR3 has 15 residues. With 7 bases clipped from V and 3 bases from J, the junction kept 9 bases outside the gene matches. This chain's CDR3 is CASHLAGGLFYEQYF. CDR3 sequence (DNA): TGTGCCAGCCACCTAGCGGGGGGCCTCTTCTACGAGCAGTACTTC.

V is TRBV19 and J is TRBJ2-7; 11 bases are shared with TRBD1. V shed 6 bases and J 4 bases; nucleotides not matched to a gene: 8. CDR1 and CDR2 from the germline V gene are LNHDA and SQIVND (reference sequence). The CDR3 totals 15 residues. The CDR3 spells CASSNSGTGGYEQYF. CDR3 nucleotides: TGTGCCAGTAGCAATTCCGGGACAGGGGGGTACGAGCAGTACTTC.

This clone was seen once. J is TRBJ1-5 and V is TRBV5-1; maybe TRBD1 (5 bases). The germline gives CDR1 SGHRS, CDR2 YFSETQ. The CDR3 contains 17 residues. The V end was cut by 1 base, the J end by 5 bases, with 19 bases between. CDR3 loop: CASSLKGRNPPYQPQHF. Here the CDR3 DNA reads TGCGCCAGCAGCTTGAAGGGGCGAAACCCTCCCTATCAGCCCCAGCATTTT.

This clone was counted once. The genes are TRBV19 and TRBJ1-2; 9 bases fit TRBD1. The CDR3 sequence is 16 residues long. Germline-derived CDR1 and CDR2 are LNHDA and SQIVND (reference sequence). V shed 7 bases, J shed 2 bases, and the junction held 11 bases outside the gene matches. The CDR3 nucleotides are TGTGCCAGTATCGCCCACAGGGGGCTGAAAAACTATGGCTACACCTTC. Translating it yields CASIAHRGLKNYGYTF. Looking up the rest from reference TRBV19 and TRBJ1-2 gives the full variable domain: DGGITQSPKYLFRKEGQNVTLSCEQNLNHDAMYWYRQDPGQGLRLIYYSQIVNDFQKGDIAEGYSVSREKKESFPLTVTSAQKNPTAFYLCASIAHRGLKNYGYTFGSGTRLTVV.

The J gene is TRBJ2-3, the V gene TRBV7-9; 12 bases are shared with TRBD2. J gave up 6 bases and V 3 bases, and 10 bases lay outside the gene matches. The CDR3 has 17 residues. Germline values: CDR1 SEHNR, CDR2 FQNEAQ (reference sequence). The CDR3, as DNA: TGTGCCAGCAGCTTTCCCGGGACTAGCGGGCTTCGGGATACGCAGTATTTT. Translating it yields CASSFPGTSGLRDTQYF. Drawing the rest from reference TRBV7-9 and TRBJ2-3, the complete variable domain is DTGVSQNPRHKITKRGQNVTFRCDPISEHNRLYWYRQTLGQGPEFLTYFQNEAQLEKSRLLSDRFSAERPKGSFSTLEIQRTEQGDSAMYLCASSFPGTSGLRDTQYFGPGTRLTVL.

The rearrangement uses TRBV6-5 and TRBJ2-7, with TRBD1 matching 9 bases. The CDR3 runs to 13 residues. The germline V gene has CDR1 MNHEY and CDR2 SVGAGI. V shed 6 bases, J shed 3 bases, and the junction held 3 bases outside the gene matches. CDR3 coding DNA: TGTGCCAGCAGAGCGGGACAGGGCTACGAGCAGTACTTC. It encodes CASRAGQGYEQYF.

The rearrangement uses TRBV27 and TRBJ1-2; 11 nucleotides match TRBD1. The V gene end was trimmed by 5 bases and the J gene end by 5 bases; junction bases not matched to a gene: 7. CDR3 length: 15 residues. Looked up from germline, CDR1 is MNHEY and CDR2 is SMNVEV (reference sequence). The CDR3 DNA reads as TGTGCCAGCAGTGGACACCGGGACAGGGGGTATGGCTACACCTTC. Its protein product is CASSGHRDRGYGYTF.

This chain connects TRBV2 to TRBJ1-1; D gene ambiguous. Trimming removed 2 bases at V and 8 bases at J, with 18 bases between. The germline V gene encodes CDR1 SNHLY and CDR2 FYNNEI. This CDR3 has 15 residues. Here the CDR3 DNA reads TGTGCCAGCAGTGAAATCGGGGAAGGCACGGCGGAAGCTTTCTTT. This translates into CASSEIGEGTAEAFF.

V usage is TRBV7-8 and J usage is TRBJ2-2, with TRBD1 matching 9 bases. J was trimmed by 14 bases and V by 1 base; bases with no gene match: 14. The CDR3 is 16 residues long. CDR1 and CDR2 from the germline V gene are SGHVS and FQNEAQ. CDR3 DNA sequence: TGTGCCAGCAGCTTAGGGGTCACAGGGGGCGGGGCGGTCCTGTTTTTT. It yields the protein CASSLGVTGGGAVLFF.

V gene TRBV4-2 combines with J gene TRBJ2-6, with TRBD2 as a possible D gene (5 bases). In germline, CDR1 is LGHNA, CDR2 YNFKEQ. Trimming took off 4 bases at V and 0 bases at J, with 10 bases between the two ends. The CDR3 length is 16 residues. The CDR3 protein is CASSPTGVSGANVLTF. As DNA, the CDR3 is TGTGCCAGCAGCCCAACCGGGGTCTCTGGGGCCAACGTCCTGACTTTC.

The chain links TRBV30 to TRBJ2-1, with 8 bases matching TRBD1. V lost 1 base, J lost 5 bases, and 4 bases stayed unmatched. Germline CDR1 is GTSNPN and CDR2 is SVGIG (reference sequence). The length of the CDR3 is 14 residues. The CDR3 DNA reads as TGTGCCTGGAGTGCCAGGGGGCTTCACAATGAGCAGTTCTTC. This codes for CAWSARGLHNEQFF.

This rearrangement joins TRBV5-6 to TRBJ2-3; D might be TRBD1 (6 bases). V lost 3 bases and J lost 2, with 13 bases in between. The CDR3 is 15 residues long. From germline, CDR1 is SGHDT and CDR2 YYEEEE. CDR3: CASSSTKGVTDTQYF. The CDR3, as DNA: TGTGCCAGCAGCTCGACTAAGGGGGTCACAGATACGCAGTATTTT.

This clone came up once. The rearrangement joins TRBV7-2 to TRBJ2-3, with TRBD2 matching 9 bases. The CDR3 extends over 16 amino acids. Trimming at V came to 1 base and at J to 6 bases, leaving 8 bases not matched to a gene. Germline loops: CDR1 SGHTA, CDR2 FQGNSA. The CDR3 region is CASSLGSAGGRDTQYF. In DNA, the CDR3 is TGTGCCAGCAGCTTAGGTTCAGCGGGAGGTCGCGATACGCAGTATTTT.

The chain couples TRBV7-2 to TRBJ2-2; unclear D gene. The ends were cut back, 5 bases at V and 13 bases at J, with 14 bases in the middle. This CDR3 has 12 amino acids. Looked up from germline, CDR1 is SGHTA and CDR2 is FQGNSA. CDR3 loop: CASSPSVWRLFF. CDR3 bases: TGTGCCAGCAGCCCCTCCGTCTGGAGGCTGTTTTTT.

In its sample, this clone was seen a few times. The chain couples TRBV12-5 to TRBJ2-3; 8 bases map to TRBD1. Per the germline V gene, CDR1 is LGHNT and CDR2 is FRNRAP. The CDR3 runs to 21 residues. The J segment lost 0 bases and the V segment lost 0 bases, leaving 17 bases of the junction unmatched. The CDR3 DNA reads as TGTGCTAGTGGTTTGGTACTTAGGACAGGGACCTTCAAGGGCAGCACAGATACGCAGTATTTT. This translates into CASGLVLRTGTFKGSTDTQYF. The whole variable domain, filled in from reference TRBV12-5 and TRBJ2-3, reads DARVTQTPRHKVTEMGQEVTMRCQPILGHNTVFWYRQTMMQGLELLAYFRNRAPLDDSGMPKDRFSAEMPDATLATLKIQPSEPRDSAVYFCASGLVLRTGTFKGSTDTQYFGPGTRLTVL.

This chain uses TRBV30 with TRBJ1-1; the D gene is possibly TRBD1 (5 bases). Germline CDR1 reads GTSNPN; CDR2 reads SVGIG (reference sequence). V was clipped by 5 bases and J by 8 bases, with 15 bases between them. The CDR3 sequence is 12 residues long. The CDR3 DNA is TGTGCCTGGCCCTCGTGGGGGGGAGAAGCTTTCTTT. As protein: CAWPSWGGEAFF.

This rearrangement joins TRBV27 to TRBJ2-1; 7 bases are a match to TRBD2. V dropped 6 bases and J dropped 1; count of bases not matched to a gene: 6. The CDR3 runs to 15 residues. Germline CDR1 reads MNHEY; CDR2 reads SMNVEV (reference sequence). CDR3 region: CASRISGNSYNEQFF. The CDR3 region has the DNA TGTGCCAGCAGGATAAGCGGGAATTCCTACAATGAGCAGTTCTTC.

In its sample, this clone was seen a few times. The chain links TRBV18 to TRBJ1-5; the match to TRBD1 covers 7 bases. Germline V lookup: CDR1 KGHSH, CDR2 LQKENI. J gave up 7 bases and V 5 bases, and 8 bases lay outside the gene matches. This CDR3 comprises 14 residues. CDR3 coding DNA: TGTGCCAGCTCATACCTCGGGACAGAACAGCCCCAGCATTTT. It encodes CASSYLGTEQPQHF.